This T cell receptor (beta chain) was sequenced for a study of T cell repertoires in cytomegalovirus infection. The overall study: Both recently identified HLA-C-restricted and well-studied HLA-B-restricted CMV epitopes were used in the study. CMV infection plus the matching HLA type was flagged by public TCR beta signatures. Study-level results: In two of eight donors, the top clonotype was HLA-C-restricted CMV-specific.

CDR3 size: 14 residues. Per the germline V gene, CDR1 is SQVTM and CDR2 is ANQGSEA. Deletions cut 6 bases from V and 3 bases from J, with 17 bases between. Using its own MiXCR run on the reads, TCRdb lists one record per CDR3 protein. The sample includes approximately 340,000 distinct CDR3 sequences, 25% to 30% of them seen just once. As to this clonotype: Its antigen is currently unknown.

The source of this sequence is a human donor in good health (CMV status not recorded). Some clones in this sample may be carry-over from other donors' samples. The source material was cultured PBMCs, sampled from culture after CMV antigen stimulation. V usage is TRBV29-1 and J usage is TRBJ1-1; TRBD1 might be the D (6 bases). CDR3 loop: CSVAPGAPDTEAFF. The CDR3 DNA sequence: TGCAGCGTCGCTCCAGGGGCACCGGACACTGAAGCTTTCTTT.